Following are 11 T cell receptor beta chains from one sample sequenced in a study of blood T cell repertoires in COVID-19. Method: immunoSEQ multiplex PCR; TCRdb's copy keeps in-frame clones and lacks some. The sample shows roughly 150,000 clones, under 90% of them seen only once. Sequencing was done on a sample of PBMCs or T cells enriched from blood (not recorded which). These receptors were collected from a man between 50 and 59 years old who had recovered from COVID-19.

The genes are TRBV5-5 and TRBJ1-2, with D possibly being TRBD1 (5 bases). Germline values: CDR1 SGHKS, CDR2 YYEKEE (reference sequence). This CDR3 is built from 12 residues. Trimming removed 5 bases at V and 3 bases at J, with 8 bases between. CDR3 nucleotide sequence: TGTGCCAGCAGTCCGGGGGACTATGGCTACACCTTC. This gives the protein CASSPGDYGYTF.

The rearrangement joins TRBV5-4 to TRBJ2-1, with D possibly matching TRBD1 (5 bases). V was shortened by 0 bases and J by 4 bases, with 11 bases between the two germline ends. The CDR3 runs 15 residues. Looked up from germline, CDR1 is SGHNT and CDR2 is YYREEE (reference sequence). This chain's CDR3 is CASSLGAGKYNEQFF. CDR3 in DNA: TGTGCCAGCAGCTTGGGGGCAGGGAAATACAATGAGCAGTTCTTC.

The chain recombines TRBV5-4 with TRBJ2-7; D possibly corresponds to TRBD2 (6 bases). Germline V gene sequence: CDR1 SGHNT, CDR2 YYREEE (reference sequence). CDR3 length: 16 amino acids. V lost 4 bases to trimming and J lost 0 bases, with 17 bases between them. DNA of the CDR3: TGTGCCAGCAGCCCATACGCGGGACGAAGCTCCTACGAGCAGTACTTC. Protein product: CASSPYAGRSSYEQYF. Combining the CDR3 with reference TRBV5-4 and TRBJ2-7 gives the whole variable domain ETGVTQSPTHLIKTRGQQVTLRCSSQSGHNTVSWYQQALGQGPQFIFQYYREEENGRGNFPPRFSGLQFPNYSSELNVNALELDDSALYLCASSPYAGRSSYEQYFGPGTRLTVT.

This CDR3 reads CASSEVETAGEPQHF. The CDR3 nucleotides read TGTGCCAGTAGTGAAGTTGAGACCGCGGGCGAGCCCCAGCATTTT. This chain connects TRBV19 to TRBJ1-5; D call uncertain. The CDR3 sequence is 15 residues long. Trimming removed 5 bases at V and 8 bases at J, with 19 bases between. Germline-derived CDR1 and CDR2 are LNHDA and SQIVND (reference sequence).

This clone has a single count. The genes are TRBV20-1 and TRBJ2-5; D gene uncertain. The CDR3 length is 11 residues. Trimming stripped 0 bases from V and 6 bases from J, with 5 bases between. Germline CDR1 reads DFQATT; CDR2 reads SNEGSKA (reference sequence). The CDR3 nucleotides read TGCAGTGCTAGAGATATTAAGACCCAGTACTTC. This codes for CSARDIKTQYF.

Of note for this clone: The sample contains more than one DNA sequence encoding this CDR3. This chain connects TRBV18 to TRBJ2-6, with D maybe TRBD2 (5 bases). CDR1 is KGHSH, CDR2 LQKENI, per germline. V was shortened by 2 bases and J by 0 bases, with 8 bases between the two germline ends. The CDR3 totals 16 residues. CDR3 in amino acids: CASSPSGISGANVLTF. In DNA, the CDR3 is TGTGCCAGCTCACCATCGGGGATCTCTGGGGCCAACGTCCTGACTTTC.

The chain's CDR3 is CASSQLTGSSYEQYF. CDR3 bases: TGTGCCAGCTCACAATTAACGGGGTCCTCCTACGAGCAGTACTTC. The V gene is TRBV18, the J gene TRBJ2-7, with D tentatively TRBD2 (5 bases). Trimming removed 4 bases at V and 0 bases at J, with 13 bases between. Germline loops: CDR1 KGHSH, CDR2 LQKENI. This CDR3 contains 15 residues.

V and J are TRBV9 and TRBJ1-2, with D uncertain. There are 14 residues in the CDR3. V was shortened by 0 bases and J by 6 bases, with 12 bases between the two germline ends. CDR1 and CDR2 (germline): SGDLS, YYNGEE. The CDR3: CASSVDGRLDGYTF. The CDR3 bases are TGTGCCAGCAGCGTAGATGGCAGGTTAGATGGCTACACCTTC. The full variable domain, in which reference TRBV9 and TRBJ1-2 provide the parts outside the CDR3, is DSGVTQTPKHLITATGQRVTLRCSPRSGDLSVYWYQQSLDQGLQFLIQYYNGEERAKGNILERFSAQQFPDLHSELNLSSLELGDSALYFCASSVDGRLDGYTFGSGTRLTVV.

The table lists this clone with a few counts. This chain uses TRBV7-6 with TRBJ2-1; 11 positions agree with TRBD2. After removal of 5 bases from V and 6 bases from J, the junction contained 9 bases not matched to a gene. This CDR3 spans 16 amino acids. CDR1 SGHVS and CDR2 FNYEAQ come from the germline V gene. In nucleotides, the CDR3 is TGTGCCAGCAGCCCGGCAACTAGCGGGGGCTCCAATGAGCAGTTCTTC. It translates to CASSPATSGGSNEQFF.

The CDR3 is CASSQTSGSYNEQFF. DNA of the CDR3: TGTGCCAGCAGTCAGACTAGCGGGTCCTACAATGAGCAGTTCTTC. The genes are TRBV6-5 and TRBJ2-1; 10 bases align to TRBD2. V lost 5 bases and J lost 1; bases outside the gene matches: 2. Per the germline V gene, CDR1 is MNHEY and CDR2 is SVGAGI. CDR3 length: 15 amino acids.

The CDR3 loop reads CASSAQDRSSYNSPLHF. As DNA, the CDR3 is TGTGCCAGCAGCGCCCAGGACAGGAGCTCCTATAATTCACCCCTCCACTTT. V usage is TRBV9 and J usage is TRBJ1-6; 7 bases line up with TRBD1. Germline loops: CDR1 SGDLS, CDR2 YYNGEE. The CDR3 extends over 17 amino acids. V dropped 3 bases and J dropped 0; count of bases not matched to a gene: 6.